This T cell receptor beta chain was found in a study of monozygotic twins with inflammatory bowel disease. Study outcomes and limitations: No difference was seen in repertoire similarity between concordant and discordant twins, possibly from limited power.

Researchers collected 2.5 ml of blood per donor. With regard to this clonotype: Its target is unknown.

Germline CDR1 reads ENHRY; CDR2 reads SYGVKD. This CDR3 is 15 amino acids long. TCRdb re-called the 5' RACE reads and catalogs CDR3 proteins one per entry, DNA excluded. Its table lists about 420,000 distinct CDR3 sequences. The clonotype was recovered from a human donor with ulcerative colitis or Crohn's disease, or a healthy co-twin of an affected twin (not recorded which). This chain joins TRBV10-3 and TRBJ1-2; lacking DNA, the TRBD1 call made by TCRdb goes unchecked. Sequenced material: blood. Here the CDR3 reads CAIPAGSTGFIGYTF.